This entry is about one TCR beta chain. The antigen it recognizes is unknown. Per-base quality was not reported, and no clone a single base away is much larger than it. Whole blood was collected in K2EDTA tubes by collaborating institutions according to the institutions' own protocols. For TCRbeta analysis, collaborators shipped samples in one of three forms: frozen whole blood, isolated PBMCs, or DNA extracted from either of those sample types. TCRbeta CDR3 regions were amplified from genomic DNA by means of the immunoSEQ Assay, a bias-controlled multiplex PCR. Turning to the authors' computational methods: Within the assay, amplification of reference gene primers was used to estimate how many nucleated cells each sample contained. To quantify the absolute abundance of each unique TCRbeta CDR3 rearrangement, sequence reads were collapsed and filtered. For each sample, productive Simpson clonality was calculated as the square root of Simpson's diversity index over productive rearrangements. Entries here come from immuneACCESS through TCRdb and include only in-frame sequences with V and J called. Some clones fail to appear in such tables; in the studies checked, an unresolved V gene covers under half of the shortfall, and the cause of the remainder is unknown. V and J calls and clone size are given by that table; D and trimming were obtained from the DNA. Within this sample are approximately 280,000 clones, with roughly 86% of them counted one time only. About 8.5% of the sample is held by the ten biggest clonotypes.

CDR3 length: 14 amino acids, cysteine to phenylalanine. This entry keeps only the CDR3 DNA: 42 bases, framed from base 1. Between the V and J ends, shortened by 4 bases and 4 bases respectively, the junction contains 14 bases. The CDR1 and CDR2 encoded by the germline V gene are SGHDT and YYEEEE. These data originate in a study of blood T cell repertoires in COVID-19 (dated by TCRdb to the early 2020s). Describing the broader study: Samples from collaborators originated in the United States, Italy and Spain and spanned both the acute and convalescent phases of COVID-19. The prospective study material was composed of cDNA or gDNA derived from T cells, B-cell-depleted T cells, or PBMCs. Deeply sampled blood TCRbeta repertoires from subjects exposed to, actively infected with, or recovered from COVID-19 were included in the dataset. The repertoires were released in a freely available public database intended as a resource for research on the immune response to SARS-CoV-2. Samples were obtained from the ongoing ImmuneRACE study (first 160 participants) and from 1,254 subjects provided by 6 global collaborators. The sample metadata nearly always contained a de-identified subject ID, COVID-19 status, age in years and sex. HLA class I and class II types, where available, came from metadata supplied by the sample provider rather than from assay-based typing. Overall study outcomes, separate from this receptor: How much clinical and demographic metadata was included differed by source and by participant, and the metadata was provided uncurated.

Sequencing was performed on peripheral blood. The rearranged segments are TRBV5-6 and TRBJ1-2, with TRBD1 perhaps the D gene, on 6 matching bases. This TCR came from a man between 18 and 35 years old with active or convalescent COVID-19. The CDR3 protein sequence reads: CASSLGATGYGYTF. The nucleotide sequence is TGTGCCAGCAGCCTGGGGGCCACAGGCTATGGCTACACCTTC.